This T cell receptor (beta chain) was recorded in a study of T cell repertoires in cytomegalovirus infection. The study, taken as a whole, reports: Based on cumulative public TCR beta family frequency, carriers of CMV plus the relevant HLA were identified. In two of eight donors, the top clonotype was HLA-C-restricted CMV-specific.

This clonotype occurred a few times. Its specificity is unknown. In TCRdb, the reads were re-called with MiXCR into one record per CDR3 protein. Among about 150,000 distinct CDR3 sequences listed, roughly a quarter were seen once. The CDR3 runs to 16 residues. The V gene's germline CDR1 is SNHLY and CDR2 FYNNEI. V dropped 2 bases and J dropped 2 bases, with 16 bases sitting between them. Specimen: PBMCs. This chain connects TRBV2 to TRBJ2-7; D perhaps matches TRBD2 (6 bases). The TCR was taken from a human donor in good health (CMV status not recorded). Some clones in this sample may be carry-over from other donors' samples. CDR3 coding DNA: TGTGCCAGCAGTGAAATGGTTCGGAGGGGAACCTACGAGCAGTACTTC. Translating it yields CASSEMVRRGTYEQYF.